This TCR beta chain was recorded in a study of cytomegalovirus exposure and HLA in healthy donors (TCRdb year 2017). Background on the whole study: According to an earlier analysis of several hundred of the donors, roughly 180 million T cells yielded 90 million to 140 million unique TCR beta sequences and around 300 Gb of sequence data. HLA typing covered class I and class II loci at four-digit resolution. Donor age, sex, ethnicity and CMV serostatus were collected together with the repertoire data. To study patterns of TCR occurrence, a later analysis re-analyzed previously published TCR beta repertoires from 666 donors and added high-resolution HLA genotyping. The study was designed to test whether signatures of past pathogen exposure could be identified by cataloging public T cell receptors. The study used immunosequencing to profile the T cell repertoires of several hundred subjects and linked those repertoires to cytomegalovirus serostatus. High-throughput TCR immunosequencing, statistical association of individual TCRs with disease status, and machine learning were combined to predict cytomegalovirus infection status. Along with the roughly 670-subject first cohort, a separate validation cohort of over a hundred different subjects was used. Roughly 5 DR-DQ haplotypes were handled as single units for association and clustering because linkage in the cohort was strong. Every repertoire in the discovery cohort had been generated on one and the same sequencing platform. A later genetic analysis took genome-wide SNP genotypes for about 65% of the 666 donors and used that subset as a discovery cohort. The later analysis used no new phenotypic data to find candidate immune exposures, relying instead on TCR beta sequences and their occurrence across donors. Approximately 300 gigabases of sequencing data and 91 million or so unique TCR sequences made up an early release that covered several hundred HLA-typed donors. To decide whether each TCR beta V gene segment behaved as functional or pseudogenic, an earlier analysis of 587 of the donors relied on high-throughput TCR beta sequencing. Of the 300 to 500 genotyped donors, less than 85% were placed in the genetic ancestry cluster associated with self-reported Caucasian donors. Typing coverage varied by locus: roughly 629-630 donors for A, B, C, DRB1 and DQB1; about 520 for DQA1; more than 600 for DPA1; approximately 490 for DPB1. Among 398 genotyped donors of the cohort, an average of around 240,000 unique TCR beta nucleotide sequences was sequenced per donor, of which about 18% were non-productive. Points the paper makes about the study in general: The only immune exposure information available for the cohort was CMV serostatus. Because HLA typing was unavailable for some donors at each locus, only the typed subset was used in association tests. In a later analysis, TCR association rates were found to vary across HLA loci, with the most associated TCRs seen for DRB1 alleles and the fewest for HLA-C alleles. In an earlier analysis of roughly 560 of the donors, most TCR beta V segments were observed in productive rearrangements about 87% or about 30% of the time, broadly matching IMGT annotations. It was suggested by the authors that the approach could potentially be generalized to other disease states and immunological phenotypes. When HLA alleles, especially DR and DQ, strongly co-occurred, attributing TCR associations to individual alleles was difficult. The presence/absence analyses assumed that sequencing depth was roughly uniform across donors, and that assumption may not be true. Linkage disequilibrium might explain the correlated functional status among segregating V segments, but an unknown experimental factor could not be ruled out. Most TCR sequences were observed very rarely across donors, whereas some public TCRs were present in many individuals. Compared with the approximately 600-donor mean, donors in an Asian-associated ancestry cluster had fewer N-insertions in productive TCRs, according to a later genetic analysis. According to a later analysis, most CMV-associated TCR beta chains appeared to be HLA-restricted, and the HLA associations seemed to be driven largely by CMV exposure. In vitro tests confirmed that a few of the cytomegalovirus-associated TCR beta chains recognize cytomegalovirus antigens. A further reported finding was that TCR beta sequences accurately predicted the HLA-A and HLA-B alleles for most subjects in the first cohort. A later analysis found that HLA-associated TCR beta chains were more clonally expanded and had lower generation probabilities than equally common non-associated chains. A later analysis reported that several top co-occurrence clusters appeared linked to parvovirus B19, influenza, CMV and Epstein-Barr virus. The cohort was sequenced for TCR beta chains only, and without alpha or paired-chain data the features that could be detected were limited. A group of highly shared sequence variants was considered likely to be a technical artifact of the sequencing pipeline. In a later genetic analysis, a missense DCLRE1C variant was associated with V-gene and J-gene trimming of TCR beta chains, and the association was replicated in an independent cohort. Around 16 rarely observed V segments, including chromosome 9 orphons, were excluded from the earlier analysis of approximately 500 of the donors because counts were too low. Some IMGT-functional V segments, including TRBV6-2 and TRBV6-3, could not be told apart with the 87-base-pair reads, so those segments were excluded. Specific HLA alleles were associated with 18,000 or so TCR beta sequences at a false discovery rate of 0.05 in a later analysis. The classifier was reported to diagnose cytomegalovirus status with high specificity and sensitivity in both the original and validation cohorts. The study listed 164 TCR beta chains as associated with cytomegalovirus.

Libraries were constructed by the immunoSEQ multiplex PCR assay. For the multiplex PCR, a mixture combining 60 forward primers for TCR Vbeta segments and 13 reverse primers for TCR Jbeta segments was used. The CDR3 region of rearranged TCR beta genes was amplified from genomic DNA with a multiplex PCR assay. Amplified TCR beta libraries were sequenced as 87-base-pair reads on the Illumina HiSeq System. In the original analysis: In a later analysis, approximately 74 million unique TCR beta chains were counted across the roughly 610 repertoires, and roughly 10 million of these chains were shared by at least two donors. Raw reads were error-corrected and collapsed into unique sequences by a nearest-neighbor algorithm in which closely related sequences were merged to remove PCR and sequencing errors. Alignment of CDR3 sequences to IMGT reference sequences was used to assign V, D and J gene segments. For a sequence to be retained, a match of at least six nucleotides to both a V gene segment and a J gene segment was required. A rearrangement counted as productive if the CDR3 had no stop codons and remained in frame with V and J, and every other rearrangement counted as non-productive. Following IMGT convention, CDR3 was defined as the stretch from the second conserved V-encoded cysteine to the conserved J-encoded phenylalanine. In an earlier analysis of roughly 580 of the donors, sequences lacking an unambiguous match to a single V gene segment were excluded. In an earlier analysis of 587 of the donors, V segments were called functional above 56.7% productive rearrangements and were called segregating when the between-donor standard deviation exceeded 5%. A statistical classification framework was built for diagnosing cytomegalovirus status from the catalog of TCR beta chain sequences. V and J gene assignment, in a later analysis, came from comparing TCR nucleotide sequences with IMGT/GENE-DB human TR gene sequences. In a later analysis, CDR3 sequences and most-parsimonious VDJ recombination scenarios were assigned using the TCRdist pipeline. In a later analysis, every TCR beta chain was defined by the combination of its CDR3 amino acid sequence and its V-gene family, and reads without a unique V-gene family were dropped. A later analysis removed 500 to 600 highly shared, low-generation-probability nucleotide sequences to deal with suspected cross-contamination and a sequencing artifact. In a later analysis, a clonal expansion index was calculated for each public chain from normalized within-repertoire ranks of inferred template counts. A later analysis computed generation probabilities with a VDJ recombination model fitted to out-of-frame rearrangements, and checked the results against IGoR. In a later analysis, hypergeometric tests were used to score TCR-TCR, TCR-HLA and TCR-CMV co-occurrence, with a repertoire-size bias correction applied to TCR pairs. A later analysis estimated false discovery rates by permuting HLA or CMV assignments 20 times. In a later analysis, co-occurring TCRs were grouped with DBSCAN, and TCRdist sequence similarity was added when clustering was performed within HLA-allele-positive subsets. Repertoires with fewer than 30,000 or more than 120,000 public chains were left out of co-occurrence clustering, as were a handful of repertoires with anomalous nucleotide sharing. The table comes from immuneACCESS by way of TCRdb, which keeps in-frame sequences with V and J called. Part of the clones is missing from these tables; in studies checked, under half for an unresolved V gene and the rest for unknown reasons. V, J and clone size reflect that table, while D and trimming were determined from the DNA. For this sample there are 100,000 to 150,000 clones; 60% to 80% appear just once. The top ten constitute roughly 7.5% of the sample.

About this clone: The target of this receptor is not known. The input lacks base qualities; no much larger clone sits a single base away.

The CDR3 contains 16 residues, cysteine and phenylalanine counted. The kept DNA is CDR3 alone, 48 bases in frame from the first base. CDR1 MGHRA and CDR2 YSYEKL were looked up in the germline V gene. Relative to germline, V is 0 bases shorter and J is 2 bases shorter, with 14 bases between their ends. The cohort comprised approximately 700 healthy bone marrow donors. All cohort members were sampled while nominally healthy, although unrecorded immune exposures were likely present. The donor was CMV seronegative and was included in the group of approximately 350 seronegative cohort members. Every donor gave a peripheral blood sample, and the peripheral blood mononuclear cells from that sample were used for TCR beta sequencing. Genomic DNA extraction from the blood cell samples was performed with the Qiagen DNeasy Blood Extraction Kit.

This receptor was obtained from a male donor in good health and CMV-seronegative. The sequence links TRBV4-1 to TRBJ2-7, and the D gene may be TRBD1, 6 bases matching. What was sequenced was PBMCs. The bases read TGCGCCAGCAGCCAAGACCCCAACAGGGCCACCTACGAGCAGTACTTC. Its amino acids are CASSQDPNRATYEQYF.